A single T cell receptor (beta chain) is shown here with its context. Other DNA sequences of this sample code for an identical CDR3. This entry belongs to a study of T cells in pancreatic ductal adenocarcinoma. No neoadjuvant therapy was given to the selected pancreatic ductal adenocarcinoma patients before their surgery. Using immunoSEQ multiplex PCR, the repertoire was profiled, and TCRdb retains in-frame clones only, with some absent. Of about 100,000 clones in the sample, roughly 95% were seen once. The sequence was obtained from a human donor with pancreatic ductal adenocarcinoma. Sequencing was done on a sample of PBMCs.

The CDR3 bases are TGTGCCAGCAGCTTAGGTCTCAACACCGGGGAGCTGTTTTTT. Encoded protein: CASSLGLNTGELFF. This sequence joins TRBV7-2 and TRBJ2-2; D unresolved. Germline V gene lookup returns CDR1 SGHTA and CDR2 FQGNSA. The CDR3 is 14 amino acids. Trimming pared 1 base from V and 2 bases from J, leaving 5 bases between.